The 5 T cell receptor beta chains listed next were all sequenced from one sample in a study of graft-versus-host responses after intestinal transplantation. Their recognized antigens are unknown. Assay: immunoSEQ multiplex PCR; the TCRdb copy retains only in-frame clones and omits some. The data show fewer than 150,000 clones, around 90% seen once. The source material was unstimulated CD4+ T cells sorted from spleen or lymph node cells, sampled before intestinal transplant. The receptors shown here come from a human donor who received an intestinal transplant.

The CDR3 is CATMRQGRNTGELFF. The CDR3 nucleotides are TGTGCCACGATGAGACAGGGGAGGAACACCGGGGAGCTGTTTTTT. The chain combines TRBV6-1 with TRBJ2-2, with 8 bases fitting TRBD1. Germline loops: CDR1 MNHNS, CDR2 SASEGT. The CDR3 spans 15 residues. The V and J ends lost 10 bases and 1 base, in that order; junction bases with no gene match: 8.

The gene calls are TRBV5-1 and TRBJ1-5, with 9 nucleotides matching TRBD1. The CDR3 loop spans 14 amino acids. Germline-derived CDR1 and CDR2 are SGHRS and YFSETQ. V lost 0 bases to trimming and J lost 7 bases; unmatched junction nucleotides: 2. The CDR3 protein is CASSLGTGVQPQHF. The CDR3 DNA reads as TGCGCCAGCAGCTTGGGGACAGGGGTGCAGCCCCAGCATTTT.

This clone was detected only a few times. The rearrangement uses TRBV6-1 and TRBJ1-2, with unresolved D. This CDR3 is 14 amino acids long. Germline V CDR1 and CDR2: MNHNS, SASEGT. Between the trimmed V and J ends, which lost 3 bases and 3 bases, there was a span of 11 bases. In nucleotides, the CDR3 is TGTGCCAGCAGTGATACCAATCTCGACTATGGCTACACCTTC. Translating it yields CASSDTNLDYGYTF.

The chain joins TRBV2 to TRBJ2-7, with D uncertain. CDR3 length: 16 amino acids. Trimming took off 6 bases at V and 5 bases at J, with 23 bases between the two ends. Looked up from germline, CDR1 is SNHLY and CDR2 is FYNNEI. CDR3 in amino acids: CASRVIDTSRFDEQYF. CDR3 in DNA: TGTGCCAGCAGAGTGATAGACACATCTCGTTTCGACGAGCAGTACTTC. The whole variable domain, filled in from reference TRBV2 and TRBJ2-7, reads EPEVTQTPSHQVTQMGQEVILRCVPISNHLYFYWYRQILGQKVEFLVSFYNNEISEKSEIFDDQFSVERPDGSNFTLKIRSTKLEDSAMYFCASRVIDTSRFDEQYFGPGTRLTVT.

The CDR3 reads CASSRLQSNTEAFF. Written as DNA, the CDR3 is TGTGCCAGCTCACGGTTACAGTCCAACACTGAAGCTTTCTTT. The chain is built from TRBV18 and TRBJ1-1; D unclear. The V end was cut by 4 bases, the J end by 2 bases, with 11 bases between. The CDR3 has 14 amino acids. From germline, CDR1 is KGHSH and CDR2 LQKENI.